This T cell receptor beta chain emerged from a study of blood T cell repertoires in COVID-19. Original handling: Scientists estimated how many nucleated cells there were by amplifying reference gene primers. Assay used: immunoSEQ multiplex PCR; TCRdb lists only in-frame clones, some missing. For V, J and clone size, that table is used; D and trimming come from the DNA. The top ten clones hold roughly 6.7% of a sample with 300,000 or so clones, around 90% of them seen once. The germline V gene has CDR1 SGHNT and CDR2 YYREEE (reference sequence). The CDR3 is 16 residues long. V was trimmed by 2 bases and J by 5 bases, leaving 17 bases between them.

V usage is TRBV5-4 and J usage is TRBJ2-1; perhaps TRBD2 as D (6 bases). Sequencing was performed on peripheral blood. This TCR came from a man in his late teens or twenties who had recovered from COVID-19. In DNA form, the CDR3 reads TGTGCCAGCAGCTTAGGCGGGAAGATACTTAACAATGAGCAGTTCTTC. This encodes CASSLGGKILNNEQFF.